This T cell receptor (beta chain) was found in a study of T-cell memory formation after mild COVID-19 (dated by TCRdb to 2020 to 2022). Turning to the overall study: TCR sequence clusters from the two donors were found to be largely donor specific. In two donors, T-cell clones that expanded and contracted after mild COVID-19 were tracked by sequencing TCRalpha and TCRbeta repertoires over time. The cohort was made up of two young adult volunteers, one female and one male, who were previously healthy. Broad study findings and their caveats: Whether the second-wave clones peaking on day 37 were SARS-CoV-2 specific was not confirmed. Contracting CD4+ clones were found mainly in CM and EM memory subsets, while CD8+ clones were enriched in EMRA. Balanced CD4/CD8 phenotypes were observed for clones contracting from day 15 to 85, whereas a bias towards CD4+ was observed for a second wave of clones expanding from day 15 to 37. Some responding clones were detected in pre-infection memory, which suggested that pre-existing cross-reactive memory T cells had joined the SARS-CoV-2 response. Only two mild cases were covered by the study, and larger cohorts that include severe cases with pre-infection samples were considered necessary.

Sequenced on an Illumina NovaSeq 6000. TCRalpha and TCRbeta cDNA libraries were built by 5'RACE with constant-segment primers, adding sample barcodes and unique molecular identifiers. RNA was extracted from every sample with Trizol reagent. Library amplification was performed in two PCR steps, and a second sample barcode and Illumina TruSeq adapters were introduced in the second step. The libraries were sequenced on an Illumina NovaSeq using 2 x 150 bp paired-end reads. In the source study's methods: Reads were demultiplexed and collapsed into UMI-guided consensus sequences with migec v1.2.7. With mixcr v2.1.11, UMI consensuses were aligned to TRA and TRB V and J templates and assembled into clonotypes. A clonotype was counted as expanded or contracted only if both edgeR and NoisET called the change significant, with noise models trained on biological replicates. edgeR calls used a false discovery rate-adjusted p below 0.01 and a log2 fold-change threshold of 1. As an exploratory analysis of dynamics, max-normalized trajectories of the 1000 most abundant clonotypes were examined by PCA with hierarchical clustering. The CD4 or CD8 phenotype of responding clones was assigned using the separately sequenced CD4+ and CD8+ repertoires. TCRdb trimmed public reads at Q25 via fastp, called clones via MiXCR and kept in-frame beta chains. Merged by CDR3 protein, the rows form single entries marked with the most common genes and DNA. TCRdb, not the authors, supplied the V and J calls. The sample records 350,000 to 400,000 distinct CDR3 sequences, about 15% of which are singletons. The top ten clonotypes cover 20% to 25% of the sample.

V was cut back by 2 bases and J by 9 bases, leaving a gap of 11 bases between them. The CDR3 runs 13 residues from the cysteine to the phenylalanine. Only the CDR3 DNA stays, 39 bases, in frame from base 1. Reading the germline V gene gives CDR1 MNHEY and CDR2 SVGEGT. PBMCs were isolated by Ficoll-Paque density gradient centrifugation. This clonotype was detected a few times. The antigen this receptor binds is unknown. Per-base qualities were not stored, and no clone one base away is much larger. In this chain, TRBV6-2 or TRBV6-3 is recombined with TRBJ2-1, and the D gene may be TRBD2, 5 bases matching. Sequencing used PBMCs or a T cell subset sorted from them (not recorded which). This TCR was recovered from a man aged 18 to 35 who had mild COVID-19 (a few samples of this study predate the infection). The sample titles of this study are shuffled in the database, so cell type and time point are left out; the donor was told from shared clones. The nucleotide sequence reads TGTGCCAGCAGTTACCTTCGGGGTCGTGAGCAGTTCTTC. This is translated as CASSYLRGREQFF.